The 18 T cell receptor beta chains below were found in one sample sequenced in a study of blood T cell repertoires in COVID-19. Clones were read by immunoSEQ multiplex PCR, and TCRdb kept only the in-frame ones, dropping some. The repertoire holds 110,000 or so clones, with approximately 84% as singletons. Material: peripheral blood. Receptor source: a man aged 35-49 years with acute or convalescent COVID-19.

This clone was seen ten or more times. The chain employs TRBV27 and TRBJ2-3; TRBD2 aligns across 7 bases. The germline gives CDR1 MNHEY, CDR2 SMNVEV (reference sequence). This CDR3 region has 16 residues. Trimming cost V 0 bases and J 0 bases; bases outside gene matches: 3. Written as DNA, the CDR3 is TGTGCCAGCAGTTTATCATCGCGGGGGAGCACAGATACGCAGTATTTT. Translation gives CASSLSSRGSTDTQYF.

The chain links TRBV24-1 to TRBJ2-1; tentatively, D is TRBD1 (5 bases). The V gene lost 5 bases and the J gene lost 9 bases, with 13 bases spanning the gap. Germline V gene data show CDR1 as KGHDR and CDR2 as SFDVKD. The CDR3 sequence is 13 residues long. In nucleotides, the CDR3 is TGTGCCACCAGTGTGGCAGGGTTCGGTGAGCAGTTCTTC. Translation: CATSVAGFGEQFF.

The rearrangement uses TRBV11-2 and TRBJ2-7, with D unresolved. The CDR3 has 13 amino acids. Trimming left V 2 bases short and J 2 bases short, with 7 bases between. The germline gives CDR1 SGHAT, CDR2 FQNNGV. The CDR3 loop reads CASSLSPTYEQYF. The CDR3, as DNA: TGTGCCAGCAGCTTATCTCCTACCTACGAGCAGTACTTC.

The chain combines TRBV19 with TRBJ2-7; 8 bases map to TRBD1. From germline, CDR1 is LNHDA and CDR2 SQIVND (reference sequence). The J segment lost 2 bases and the V segment lost 3 bases, leaving 6 bases of the junction unmatched. CDR3 size: 15 residues. The CDR3 loop is CASSIRRTGPYEQYF. In nucleotides, the CDR3 is TGTGCCAGTAGTATTCGCAGGACAGGGCCCTACGAGCAGTACTTC.

Here the CDR3 reads CASSLGQMNTEAFF. The CDR3, as DNA: TGTGCCAGCAGCTTGGGCCAGATGAACACTGAAGCTTTCTTT. J is TRBJ1-1 and V is TRBV7-9; D is ambiguous. CDR3 length: 14 residues. Looked up from germline, CDR1 is SEHNR and CDR2 is FQNEAQ (reference sequence). V was shortened by 3 bases and J by 0 bases, with 8 bases between the two germline ends.

In its sample, this clone was seen once. This chain joins TRBV3-1 (or the pseudogene TRBV3-2) and TRBJ2-3; tentatively, D is TRBD2 (6 bases). The CDR3 has 14 residues. The V end was cut by 3 bases, the J end by 1 base, with 8 bases between. The germline CDR1 and CDR2 sequences are LGHDT and YNNKEL (reference sequence). CDR3 nucleotides: TGTGCCAGCAGCCACAGGGAGGGCACAGATACGCAGTATTTT. This encodes CASSHREGTDTQYF.

This chain connects TRBV3-1 (or the pseudogene TRBV3-2) to TRBJ2-2; TRBD2 matches at 7 bases. The trim removed 4 bases at V and 4 bases at J, leaving 6 bases unmatched. The CDR3 has 15 residues. Germline V gene lookup returns CDR1 LGHDT and CDR2 YNNKEL (reference sequence). CDR3: CASSPRDYGTGELFF. DNA of the CDR3: TGTGCCAGCAGCCCTCGGGACTATGGCACCGGGGAGCTGTTTTTT.

The rearrangement uses TRBV23-1 and TRBJ2-4, with 9 bases fitting TRBD1. TRBV23-1 is filed as an ORF, its function uncertain. The junction had 7 bases not matched to a gene; V was cut back by 8 bases and J by 5 bases. CDR3 length equals 14 residues. As DNA, the CDR3 is TGCGCCAGCTACAGGGGGCGAACCCAAAACATTCAGTACTTC. Translation: CASYRGRTQNIQYF.

This clone was detected once. The chain joins TRBV9 to TRBJ1-2; possibly TRBD1 for D (5 bases). This CDR3 contains 13 residues. Trimming pared 5 bases from V and 5 bases from J, leaving 13 bases between. In germline, CDR1 is SGDLS, CDR2 YYNGEE. DNA of the CDR3: TGTGCCAGCAGGGACGGGGGAAGTTATGGCTACACCTTC. This translates into CASRDGGSYGYTF.

CDR3 protein: CATSDLGTGAGNEQFF. The DNA for the CDR3 is TGTGCCACCAGTGATTTGGGGACAGGGGCTGGAAATGAGCAGTTCTTC. The V gene is TRBV24-1, the J gene TRBJ2-1; 10 bases line up with TRBD1. The J segment lost 7 bases and the V segment lost 0 bases, leaving 5 bases of the junction unmatched. The CDR3 has 16 residues. The V gene's germline CDR1 is KGHDR and CDR2 SFDVKD.

The chain uses TRBV9 and TRBJ2-7, with D possibly TRBD1 on 5 matching bases. CDR3 length: 14 residues. Trimming removed 4 bases from V and 1 base from J, with 12 bases in between. Germline values: CDR1 SGDLS, CDR2 YYNGEE. The CDR3 is CASSRPTDSYEQYF. The CDR3 nucleotides read TGTGCCAGCAGCAGACCGACAGATTCCTACGAGCAGTACTTC. Complete variable domain (other parts from reference TRBV9 and TRBJ2-7): DSGVTQTPKHLITATGQRVTLRCSPRSGDLSVYWYQQSLDQGLQFLIQYYNGEERAKGNILERFSAQQFPDLHSELNLSSLELGDSALYFCASSRPTDSYEQYFGPGTRLTVT.

The chain recombines TRBV7-2 with TRBJ2-3; 8 positions agree with TRBD2. CDR3 size: 15 residues. Germline V lookup: CDR1 SGHTA, CDR2 FQGNSA. Trimming cost V 1 base and J 5 bases; bases outside gene matches: 5. The DNA for the CDR3 is TGTGCCAGCAGCTTAGATCGGGGGGGGCTAGATACGCAGTATTTT. Its protein product is CASSLDRGGLDTQYF.

This clone appeared a few times. This rearrangement joins TRBV6-2 or TRBV6-3 to TRBJ2-3; 10 nucleotides line up with TRBD2. CDR3 size: 14 residues. Losses at the gene ends were 5 bases for V and 4 bases for J; bases not matched to a gene: 3. Looked up from germline, CDR1 is MNHEY and CDR2 is SVGEGT. The CDR3 bases are TGTGCCAGCAGTGTTCTAGCGGGGGCAGATACGCAGTATTTT. Translated, it gives CASSVLAGADTQYF.

V usage is TRBV7-8 and J usage is TRBJ1-2; 9 bases agree with TRBD1. Germline V CDR1 and CDR2: SGHVS, FQNEAQ. CDR3 length equals 13 residues. The trim removed 5 bases at V and 7 bases at J, leaving 5 bases unmatched. CDR3 sequence reads: CASSVRQGGGYTF. CDR3 in DNA: TGTGCCAGCAGCGTCCGACAGGGGGGTGGCTACACCTTC.

The rearrangement links TRBV5-1 to TRBJ1-1, with TRBD1 identical over 8 bases. V gave up 4 bases and J gave up 0 bases; unmatched junction bases: 8. Germline loops: CDR1 SGHRS, CDR2 YFSETQ. The CDR3 length is 16 residues. CDR3 sequence reads: CASSIRQGPMNTEAFF. The CDR3 nucleotides read TGCGCCAGCAGCATCAGACAGGGGCCCATGAACACTGAAGCTTTCTTT.

In this sample, this clone turned up once. The rearrangement links TRBV19 to TRBJ1-2; 9 nucleotides match TRBD1. Germline V CDR1 and CDR2: LNHDA, SQIVND (reference sequence). The CDR3 has 17 residues. With 4 bases clipped from V and 5 bases from J, the junction kept 14 bases outside the gene matches. CDR3 in DNA: TGTGCCAGTAGTAAGGGGGGACAGGGCCCGAGGGGATATGGCTACACCTTC. This sequence encodes CASSKGGQGPRGYGYTF.

The chain joins TRBV5-8 to TRBJ1-6, with TRBD1 as a possible D gene (5 bases). The CDR3 is 14 residues long. V gave up 1 base and J gave up 8 bases, with 10 bases separating them. Germline V gives CDR1 SGHTS, CDR2 YDEGEE. As DNA, the CDR3 is TGTGCCAGCAGCTTGAGGGGATTGGATTCACCCCTCCACTTT. Protein: CASSLRGLDSPLHF.

The V call is TRBV15, the J call TRBJ2-3; 12 nucleotides agree with TRBD2. Germline values: CDR1 LNHNV, CDR2 YYDKDF (reference sequence). V gave up 0 bases and J gave up 1 base; unmatched junction bases: 5. CDR3 length: 18 residues. The CDR3 is CATSRDLAGGPGTDTQYF. The CDR3 bases are TGTGCCACCAGCAGAGATCTAGCGGGGGGGCCTGGCACAGATACGCAGTATTTT.